The rows below give T cell receptor beta chains drawn from one sample of a study of beta chain features in type 1 diabetes. Profiled with immunoSEQ multiplex PCR; TCRdb holds only in-frame clones, not every one. Counted here are 250,000 to 300,000 clones, roughly a quarter occurring once; the ten biggest clones make up about 0.012%. The specimen was naive CD4+ T cells from blood. Receptors were obtained from a woman in her twenties or thirties with type 1 diabetes. Each CDR3 is given with its conserved first and last residue. A D gene is named only where the DNA matches it firmly. For some rows the clone size is stated as once, few or many, or as a class when expanded; others skip it.

d_call	v_call	j_call	clone_size	cdr3_aa	cdr3_nt
NA	TRBV7-9	TRBJ2-5	NA	CASSLARSLEETQYF	TGTGCCAGCAGCTTAGCAAGGAGTTTGGAGGAGACCCAGTACTTC
NA	TRBV5-1	TRBJ2-7	NA	CASSLGGTYEQYF	TGCGCCAGCAGCTTGGGAGGGACCTACGAGCAGTACTTC
NA	TRBV7-3	TRBJ2-5	NA	CASSLLGAGGIGSTQYF	TGTGCCAGCAGCTTACTAGGGGCTGGGGGGATCGGGAGCACCCAGTACTTC
NA	TRBV4-2	TRBJ2-2	NA	CASSQGGHSTNTGELFF	TGTGCCAGCAGCCAAGGGGGACATTCAACGAACACCGGGGAGCTGTTTTTT
NA	TRBV28	TRBJ2-5	NA	CASSLFGTLRTQYF	TGTGCCAGCAGTTTGTTCGGGACTCTGAGGACCCAGTACTTC
TRBD1	TRBV6-6	TRBJ1-2	few	CASSYGGQGAGGYTF	TGTGCCAGCAGTTACGGAGGACAGGGGGCAGGTGGCTACACCTTC
NA	TRBV21-1	TRBJ2-7	NA	CASSTNGGTSSYEQYF	TGTGCCAGCAGCACCAACGGGGGAACTAGCTCCTACGAGCAGTACTTC
TRBD1	TRBV2	TRBJ1-1	NA	CASSRDRRDTEAFF	TGTGCCAGCAGTCGGGACAGGAGGGACACTGAAGCTTTCTTT
NA	TRBV14	TRBJ1-3	NA	CASSQVAVSGNTIYF	TGTGCCAGCAGCCAAGTGGCCGTATCTGGAAACACCATATATTTT
NA	TRBV5-6	TRBJ2-1	NA	CASSLVRSHKFF	TGTGCCAGCAGCTTGGTAAGGAGTCATAAGTTCTTC
NA	TRBV2	TRBJ1-5	NA	CASSEFSGASTPQHF	TGTGCCAGCAGTGAATTCTCGGGAGCTTCCACGCCCCAGCATTTT
NA	TRBV6-1	TRBJ1-1	NA	CASSERAGLNTEAFF	TGTGCCAGCAGTGAACGGGCAGGGTTGAACACTGAAGCTTTCTTT
NA	TRBV30	TRBJ1-1	NA	CAWSMGSLNTEAFF	TGTGCCTGGAGTATGGGGAGTTTGAACACTGAAGCTTTCTTT
TRBD2	TRBV5-1	TRBJ2-1	NA	CASSYGTSGNNEQFF	TGCGCCAGCAGCTACGGGACTAGCGGGAACAATGAGCAGTTCTTC
TRBD1	TRBV15	TRBJ1-5	NA	CATSIGQGNNQPQHF	TGTGCCACCAGCATCGGACAGGGTAACAATCAGCCCCAGCATTTT
NA	TRBV5-4	TRBJ2-6	NA	CASSLSRDSGANVLTF	TGTGCCAGCAGCTTGTCGAGAGACTCTGGGGCCAACGTCCTGACTTTC
NA	TRBV10-3	TRBJ2-7	NA	CAISDTSPYEQYF	TGTGCCATCAGTGACACCAGTCCCTACGAGCAGTACTTC
NA	TRBV20-1	TRBJ1-4	few	CSAPTGPLLFF	TGCAGTGCCCCTACAGGGCCCTTACTGTTTTTT
NA	TRBV5-1	TRBJ2-7	NA	CASRVTAGQSYEQYF	TGCGCCAGCCGCGTGACTGCGGGACAGTCCTACGAGCAGTACTTC
TRBD1	TRBV7-9	TRBJ2-7	NA	CASSRRTGGFNEQYF	TGTGCCAGCAGCCGACGGACAGGGGGCTTCAACGAGCAGTACTTC
TRBD1	TRBV6-6	TRBJ2-5	few	CASSSLGQEETQYF	TGTGCCAGCAGTTCCCTCGGACAGGAGGAGACCCAGTACTTC
NA	TRBV9	TRBJ2-3	few	CASSVTPGRVPGPDTQYF	TGTGCCAGCAGCGTAACCCCTGGGAGAGTCCCTGGCCCAGATACGCAGTATTTT
NA	TRBV4-2	TRBJ2-7	few	CASSQDSVVQDEQYF	TGTGCCAGCAGCCAAGATTCAGTGGTCCAGGACGAGCAGTACTTC
NA	TRBV27	TRBJ2-5	NA	CASSSQVWPETQYF	TGTGCCAGCAGTTCTCAGGTCTGGCCGGAGACCCAGTACTTC
NA	TRBV9	TRBJ2-5	NA	CASSVGLQETQYF	TGTGCCAGCAGCGTAGGTCTCCAAGAGACCCAGTACTTC
NA	TRBV13	TRBJ1-2	NA	CASSSIPSGWDYGYTF	TGTGCCAGCAGCTCGATACCATCAGGGTGGGACTATGGCTACACCTTC
TRBD2	TRBV20-1	TRBJ2-5	few	CSPGGRETQYF	TGCAGTCCGGGCGGGAGGGAGACCCAGTACTTC
TRBD1	TRBV27	TRBJ2-5	NA	CASSLGQEETQYF	TGTGCCAGCAGTTTGGGACAGGAGGAGACCCAGTACTTC
TRBD2	TRBV7-2	TRBJ2-3	NA	CASSLALAGVATDTQYF	TGTGCCAGCAGCTTAGCCCTAGCGGGAGTCGCCACAGATACGCAGTATTTT
TRBD1	TRBV28	TRBJ2-6	few	CASITGGDRSGANVLTF	TGTGCCAGCATTACAGGGGGCGATCGGTCTGGGGCCAACGTCCTGACTTTC
TRBD2	TRBV7-9	TRBJ2-3	NA	CASSLGLAGGDTQYF	TGTGCCAGCAGCTTAGGACTAGCGGGAGGTGATACGCAGTATTTT
TRBD2	TRBV23-1	TRBJ2-3	NA	CASSQCGRPGDTQYF	TGCGCCAGCAGTCAATGCGGGAGGCCAGGCGATACGCAGTATTTT
NA	TRBV2	TRBJ2-5	NA	CASSEGQGGETQYF	TGTGCCAGCAGTGAAGGGCAGGGCGGAGAGACCCAGTACTTC
NA	TRBV29-1	TRBJ2-3	few	CSVELSGLTTDTQYF	TGCAGCGTTGAATTGTCAGGGCTGACCACAGATACGCAGTATTTT
TRBD2	TRBV10-3	TRBJ2-5	NA	CASSGLAGPWEETQYF	TGTGCCTCAAGTGGACTAGCGGGTCCCTGGGAAGAGACCCAGTACTTC
NA	TRBV5-1	TRBJ1-3	NA	CASSTTGISGNTIYF	TGCGCCAGCAGCACCACAGGGATCTCTGGAAACACCATATATTTT
NA	TRBV6-6	TRBJ1-1	NA	CASRPDLNTEAFF	TGTGCCAGCAGGCCGGACTTGAACACTGAAGCTTTCTTT
TRBD1	TRBV28	TRBJ2-2	few	CASSPSQGIRELFF	TGTGCCAGCAGTCCATCACAGGGGATCCGGGAGCTGTTTTTT
NA	TRBV18	TRBJ2-7	NA	CASSPPSTGGYEQYF	TGTGCCAGCTCACCACCGAGCACAGGTGGATACGAGCAGTACTTC
NA	TRBV28	TRBJ1-2	NA	CASSLPGPHYGYTF	TGTGCCAGCAGTTTGCCTGGCCCCCACTATGGCTACACCTTC
TRBD1	TRBV5-1	TRBJ2-7	NA	CASSSGQEFYEQYF	TGCGCCAGCAGCTCCGGACAGGAATTCTACGAGCAGTACTTC
NA	TRBV4-3	TRBJ1-5	few	CASSQDGDRSNQPQHF	TGCGCCAGCAGCCAAGATGGAGACAGGTCCAATCAGCCCCAGCATTTT
NA	TRBV7-3	TRBJ2-6	few	CASSLTILAPSSGANVLTF	TGTGCCAGCAGCTTAACGATCCTAGCTCCCAGCTCTGGGGCCAACGTCCTGACTTTC
NA	TRBV19	TRBJ1-2	NA	CASLYEGGYTF	TGTGCCAGCCTTTACGAGGGCGGCTACACCTTC
TRBD2	TRBV27	TRBJ2-7	NA	CASSSLILAGNAYEQYF	TGTGCCAGCAGTTCGCTCATACTAGCGGGGAACGCCTACGAGCAGTACTTC
NA	TRBV29-1	TRBJ1-2	few	CSADYKNREINYGYTF	TGCAGCGCCGACTATAAAAACAGGGAGATTAACTATGGCTACACCTTC
NA	TRBV28	TRBJ1-2	few	CASSLLVAYGYTF	TGTGCCAGCAGTTTATTAGTCGCCTATGGCTACACCTTC
TRBD1	TRBV7-2	TRBJ1-2	NA	CASSSQQGGIYGYTF	TGTGCCAGCAGCTCCCAACAGGGGGGGATCTATGGCTACACCTTC
NA	TRBV5-1	TRBJ2-3	NA	CASSLDRVFTDTQYF	TGCGCCAGCAGCTTGGACCGGGTTTTCACAGATACGCAGTATTTT
NA	TRBV9	TRBJ2-2	NA	CASSGRGYTGELFF	TGTGCCAGCAGCGGACGGGGATACACCGGGGAGCTGTTTTTT
TRBD1	TRBV5-1	TRBJ2-1	NA	CASSVGTGPYNEQFF	TGCGCCAGCAGTGTTGGGACAGGGCCCTACAATGAGCAGTTCTTC
NA	TRBV29-1	TRBJ1-1	few	CSVERAVFAEAFF	TGCAGCGTTGAAAGAGCCGTTTTCGCTGAAGCTTTCTTT
TRBD2	TRBV7-2	TRBJ2-3	NA	CASSLRLAGVTDTQYF	TGTGCCAGCAGCTTACGTCTAGCGGGAGTCACAGATACGCAGTATTTT
NA	TRBV4-1	TRBJ2-2	few	CASSPGWFGNTGELFF	TGCGCCAGCAGCCCCGGTTGGTTCGGGAACACCGGGGAGCTGTTTTTT
TRBD1	TRBV30	TRBJ1-1	NA	CAWSPWTGGGTEAFF	TGTGCCTGGAGCCCCTGGACAGGGGGAGGCACTGAAGCTTTCTTT